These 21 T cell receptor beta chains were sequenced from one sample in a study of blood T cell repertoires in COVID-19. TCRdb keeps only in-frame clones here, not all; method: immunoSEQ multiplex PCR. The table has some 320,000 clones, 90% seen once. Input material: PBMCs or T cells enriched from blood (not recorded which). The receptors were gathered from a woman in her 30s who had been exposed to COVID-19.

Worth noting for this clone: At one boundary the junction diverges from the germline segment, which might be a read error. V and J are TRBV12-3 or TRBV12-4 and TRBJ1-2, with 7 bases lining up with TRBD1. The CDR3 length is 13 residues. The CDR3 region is CASSLAWPGQTFF. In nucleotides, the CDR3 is TGTGCCAGCAGCTTAGCCTGGCCGGGACAGACTTTCTTC.

The chain's CDR3 is CASSGTRDQPQHF. The CDR3 coding sequence is TGTGCCAGCAGCGGGACAAGGGATCAGCCCCAGCATTTT. The chain employs TRBV12-3 or TRBV12-4 and TRBJ1-5, with D perhaps TRBD1 (6 bases). This CDR3 has 13 residues. The V end was cut by 6 bases, the J end by 5 bases, with 11 bases between.

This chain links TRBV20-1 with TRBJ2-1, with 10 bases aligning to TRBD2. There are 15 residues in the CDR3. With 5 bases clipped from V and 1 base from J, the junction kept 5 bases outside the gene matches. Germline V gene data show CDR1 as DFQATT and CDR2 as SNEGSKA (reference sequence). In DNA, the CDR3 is TGCAGTGCTCGTGTAGCGGGGGGATCCTACAATGAGCAGTTCTTC. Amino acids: CSARVAGGSYNEQFF.

This CDR3 is CASSVSGGNSYEQYF. The CDR3, as DNA: TGCGCCAGCAGCGTTAGCGGGGGCAACTCCTACGAGCAGTACTTC. The chain couples TRBV5-1 to TRBJ2-7; 9 positions agree with TRBD2. The V segment lost 4 bases and the J segment 0 bases; nucleotides outside the gene matches: 5. This CDR3 has 15 amino acids. Per germline, CDR1 SGHRS and CDR2 YFSETQ. Supplemented by reference TRBV5-1 and TRBJ2-7, the full variable domain reads KAGVTQTPRYLIKTRGQQVTLSCSPISGHRSVSWYQQTPGQGLQFLFEYFSETQRNKGNFPGRFSGRQFSNSRSEMNVSTLELGDSALYLCASSVSGGNSYEQYFGPGTRLTVT.

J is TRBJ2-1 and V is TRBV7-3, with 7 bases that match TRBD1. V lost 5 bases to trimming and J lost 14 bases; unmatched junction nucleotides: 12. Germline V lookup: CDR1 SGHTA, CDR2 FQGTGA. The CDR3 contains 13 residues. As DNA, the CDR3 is TGTGCCAGCAGCCCTCTCCCCGAGGGGGCTAAGTTCTTC. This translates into CASSPLPEGAKFF.

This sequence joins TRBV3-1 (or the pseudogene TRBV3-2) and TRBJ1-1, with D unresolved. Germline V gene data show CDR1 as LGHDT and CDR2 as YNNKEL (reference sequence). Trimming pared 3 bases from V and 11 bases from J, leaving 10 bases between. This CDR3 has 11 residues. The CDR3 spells CASSQLTRAFF. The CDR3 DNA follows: TGTGCCAGCAGCCAGCTGACACGGGCTTTCTTT.

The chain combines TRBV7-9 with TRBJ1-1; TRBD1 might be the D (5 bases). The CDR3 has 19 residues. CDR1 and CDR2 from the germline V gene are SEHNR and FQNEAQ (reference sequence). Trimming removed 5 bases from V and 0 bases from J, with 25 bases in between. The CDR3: CASSGTRVWGGSMNTEAFF. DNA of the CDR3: TGTGCCAGCAGCGGGACCCGGGTATGGGGGGGGAGTATGAACACTGAAGCTTTCTTT.

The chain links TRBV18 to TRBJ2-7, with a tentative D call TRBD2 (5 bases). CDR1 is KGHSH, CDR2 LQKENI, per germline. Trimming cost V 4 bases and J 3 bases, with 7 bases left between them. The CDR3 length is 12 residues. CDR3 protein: CASSRGYYEQYF. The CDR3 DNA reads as TGTGCCAGCTCACGAGGGTACTACGAGCAGTACTTC.

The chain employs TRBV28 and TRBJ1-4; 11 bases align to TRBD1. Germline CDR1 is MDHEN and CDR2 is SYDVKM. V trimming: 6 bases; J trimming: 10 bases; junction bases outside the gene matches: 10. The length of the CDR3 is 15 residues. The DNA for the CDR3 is TGTGCCAGCAGCGCCTGGACAGGGGGCGTCGGAAAACTGTTTTTT. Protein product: CASSAWTGGVGKLFF. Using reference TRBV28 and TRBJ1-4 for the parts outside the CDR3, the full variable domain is DVKVTQSSRYLVKRTGEKVFLECVQDMDHENMFWYRQDPGLGLRLIYFSYDVKMKEKGDIPEGYSVSREKKERFSLILESASTNQTSMYLCASSAWTGGVGKLFFGSGTQLSVL.

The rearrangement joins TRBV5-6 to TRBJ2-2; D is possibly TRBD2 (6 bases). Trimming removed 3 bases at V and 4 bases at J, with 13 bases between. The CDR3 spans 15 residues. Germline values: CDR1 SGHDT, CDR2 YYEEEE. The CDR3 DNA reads TGTGCCAGCAGCTCCCTGACTAGTTCCACCGGGGAGCTGTTTTTT. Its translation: CASSSLTSSTGELFF.

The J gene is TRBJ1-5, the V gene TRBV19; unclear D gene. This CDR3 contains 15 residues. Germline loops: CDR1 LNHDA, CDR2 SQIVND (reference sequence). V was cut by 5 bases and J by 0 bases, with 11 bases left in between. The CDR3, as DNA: TGTGCCAGTAGTTCCGTAATGTATAGCAATCAGCCCCAGCATTTT. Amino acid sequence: CASSSVMYSNQPQHF. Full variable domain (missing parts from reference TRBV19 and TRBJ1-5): DGGITQSPKYLFRKEGQNVTLSCEQNLNHDAMYWYRQDPGQGLRLIYYSQIVNDFQKGDIAEGYSVSREKKESFPLTVTSAQKNPTAFYLCASSSVMYSNQPQHFGDGTRLSIL.

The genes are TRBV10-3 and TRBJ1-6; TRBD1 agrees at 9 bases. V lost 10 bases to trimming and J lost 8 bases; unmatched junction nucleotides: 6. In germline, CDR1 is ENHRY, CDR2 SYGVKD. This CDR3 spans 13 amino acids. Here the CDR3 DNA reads TGTGCCAGTACGGGACAGGGAGATTCACCCCTCCACTTT. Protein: CASTGQGDSPLHF.

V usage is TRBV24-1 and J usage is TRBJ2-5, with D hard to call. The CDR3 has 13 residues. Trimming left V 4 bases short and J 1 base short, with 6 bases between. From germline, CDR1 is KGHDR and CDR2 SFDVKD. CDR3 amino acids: CATSDPGQETQYF. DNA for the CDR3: TGTGCCACCAGTGACCCCGGCCAAGAGACCCAGTACTTC.

In DNA, the CDR3 is TGCGCCAGCAGACGGGTATATGGCTACACCTTC. As protein: CASRRVYGYTF. The chain employs TRBV5-1 and TRBJ1-2; the D is unclear. The CDR3 is made up of 11 amino acids. Trimming pared 5 bases from V and 5 bases from J, leaving 7 bases between. CDR1 is SGHRS and CDR2 is YFSETQ in the germline V gene.

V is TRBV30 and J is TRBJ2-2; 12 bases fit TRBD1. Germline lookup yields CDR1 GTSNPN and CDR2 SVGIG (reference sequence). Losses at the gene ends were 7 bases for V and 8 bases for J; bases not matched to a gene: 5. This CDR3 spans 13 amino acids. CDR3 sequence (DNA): TGTGCCTCCGGGACAGGGGGCTTTGGGGAGCTGTTTTTT. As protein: CASGTGGFGELFF.

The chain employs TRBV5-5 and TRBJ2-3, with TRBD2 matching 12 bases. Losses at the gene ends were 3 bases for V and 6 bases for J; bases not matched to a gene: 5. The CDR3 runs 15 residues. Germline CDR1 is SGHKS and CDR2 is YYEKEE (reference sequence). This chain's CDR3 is CASSSPSGGADTQYF. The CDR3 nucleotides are TGTGCCAGCAGCTCCCCTAGCGGGGGGGCCGATACGCAGTATTTT.

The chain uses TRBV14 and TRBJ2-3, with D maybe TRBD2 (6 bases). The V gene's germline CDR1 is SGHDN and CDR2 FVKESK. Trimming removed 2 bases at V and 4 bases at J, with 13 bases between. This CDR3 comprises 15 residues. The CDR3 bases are TGTGCCAGCAGCCAAATAAGCGGGTACTCAGATACGCAGTATTTT. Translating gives CASSQISGYSDTQYF.

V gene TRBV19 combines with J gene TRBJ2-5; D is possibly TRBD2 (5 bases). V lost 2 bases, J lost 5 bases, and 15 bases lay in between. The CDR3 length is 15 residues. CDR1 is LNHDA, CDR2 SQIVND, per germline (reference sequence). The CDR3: CASSIRGVSFETQYF. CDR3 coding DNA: TGTGCCAGTAGTATACGGGGTGTTAGTTTCGAGACCCAGTACTTC.

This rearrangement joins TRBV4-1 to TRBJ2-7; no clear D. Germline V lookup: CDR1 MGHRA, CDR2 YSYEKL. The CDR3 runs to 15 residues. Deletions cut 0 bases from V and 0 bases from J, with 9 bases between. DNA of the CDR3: TGCGCCAGCAGCCAAGAGTTAGCAAGCTCCTACGAGCAGTACTTC. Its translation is CASSQELASSYEQYF.

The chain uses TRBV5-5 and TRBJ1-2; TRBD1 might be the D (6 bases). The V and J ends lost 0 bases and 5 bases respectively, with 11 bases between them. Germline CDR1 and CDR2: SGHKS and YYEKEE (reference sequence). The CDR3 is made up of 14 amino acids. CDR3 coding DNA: TGTGCCAGCAGCTTGGCTGGGACACCATATGGCTACACCTTC. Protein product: CASSLAGTPYGYTF.

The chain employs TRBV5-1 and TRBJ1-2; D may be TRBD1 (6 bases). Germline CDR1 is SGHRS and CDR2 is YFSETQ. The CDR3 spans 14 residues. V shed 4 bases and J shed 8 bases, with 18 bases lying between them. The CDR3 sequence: CASSGWGPDVGYTF. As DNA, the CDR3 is TGCGCCAGCAGCGGCTGGGGGCCCGATGTCGGCTACACCTTC.